This passage covers 15 T cell receptor beta chains from one sample sequenced in a study of blood T cell repertoires in COVID-19 (dated by TCRdb to 2018 to 2021). The library relied on the immunoSEQ multiplex PCR assay. TCRdb retrieved this table from immuneACCESS and kept in-frame rearrangements only. Not all clones are present; in checked studies, unresolved V genes account for under half, and no reason is known for the remainder. Counted in this sample were about 430,000 clones; approximately 90% of them appeared once. About 1.5% of the sample is held by the ten biggest clonotypes. Material: PBMCs or T cells enriched from blood (not recorded which). These receptor sequences come from a young woman who had been exposed to COVID-19.

The chain combines TRBV28 with TRBJ1-5, with D possibly matching TRBD1 (6 bases). Germline CDR1 reads MDHEN; CDR2 reads SYDVKM. Deletions cut 5 bases from V and 4 bases from J, with 15 bases between. There are 15 residues in the CDR3. CDR3 loop: CASSPPDRKNQPQHF. The CDR3 nucleotides are TGTGCCAGCAGTCCGCCTGACAGGAAAAATCAGCCCCAGCATTTT.

The chain couples TRBV2 to TRBJ2-2; D gene uncertain. Trimming left V 8 bases short and J 3 bases short, with 13 bases between. The CDR3 is 14 amino acids. The germline CDR1 and CDR2 sequences are SNHLY and FYNNEI. The CDR3 loop is CASLEPGYTGELFF. The DNA for the CDR3 is TGTGCCAGCCTAGAGCCGGGTTACACCGGGGAGCTGTTTTTT. The full variable domain, completed using reference TRBV2 and TRBJ2-2, is EPEVTQTPSHQVTQMGQEVILRCVPISNHLYFYWYRQILGQKVEFLVSFYNNEISEKSEIFDDQFSVERPDGSNFTLKIRSTKLEDSAMYFCASLEPGYTGELFFGEGSRLTVL.

The chain employs TRBV6-1 and TRBJ1-5; D not resolved. V was shortened by 2 bases and J by 0 bases, with 8 bases between the two germline ends. The CDR3 loop spans 15 amino acids. Germline V gene data show CDR1 as MNHNS and CDR2 as SASEGT. In nucleotides, the CDR3 is TGTGCCAGCAGTGAATCAGATTATAGCAATCAGCCCCAGCATTTT. Translation gives CASSESDYSNQPQHF.

This rearrangement joins TRBV2 to TRBJ2-2; the D gene is possibly TRBD1 (6 bases). Trimming removed 7 bases from V and 3 bases from J, with 9 bases in between. From germline, CDR1 is SNHLY and CDR2 FYNNEI. The CDR3 is made up of 13 amino acids. CDR3 residues: CASKGQHTGELFF. In DNA form, the CDR3 reads TGTGCCAGCAAGGGACAACACACCGGGGAGCTGTTTTTT.

The V call is TRBV11-2, the J call TRBJ2-1; 10 positions agree with TRBD2. Germline CDR1 is SGHAT and CDR2 is FQNNGV. The CDR3 is 16 amino acids. V gave up 0 bases and J gave up 8 bases; unmatched junction bases: 7. CDR3 sequence: CASSLDGSGRVDEQFF. In DNA form, the CDR3 reads TGTGCCAGCAGCTTAGATGGGAGCGGGAGGGTGGATGAGCAGTTCTTC.

This clone was recorded once. V and J are TRBV13 and TRBJ2-7; D is perhaps TRBD1 (5 bases). Germline loops: CDR1 PRHDT, CDR2 FYEKMQ (reference sequence). The V gene lost 5 bases and the J gene lost 2 bases, with 10 bases spanning the gap. This CDR3 has 13 residues. The CDR3 loop is CASSPGPTYEQYF. The CDR3 DNA sequence: TGTGCCAGCAGCCCAGGGCCTACCTACGAGCAGTACTTC.

V is TRBV23-1 and J is TRBJ1-5; the D is unclear. TRBV23-1 is filed as an ORF, its function uncertain. Trimming left V 2 bases short and J 2 bases short, with 13 bases between. This CDR3 spans 16 amino acids. CDR3 protein: CASSQTRPGGNQPQHF. The CDR3 bases are TGCGCCAGCAGTCAAACCCGCCCGGGAGGCAATCAGCCCCAGCATTTT.

V and J are TRBV5-1 and TRBJ1-4; D may be TRBD1 (6 bases). The V end was cut by 4 bases, the J end by 4 bases, with 8 bases between. CDR3 size: 13 residues. CDR1 is SGHRS, CDR2 YFSETQ, per germline. The CDR3: CASSRQVNEKLFF. In nucleotides, the CDR3 is TGCGCCAGCAGCAGACAGGTTAATGAAAAACTGTTTTTT.

In DNA, the CDR3 is TGTGCCAGCAGACCCCAGACAGGGAACACCGGGGAGCTGTTTTTT. This translates into CASRPQTGNTGELFF. The rearrangement links TRBV28 to TRBJ2-2; D possibly corresponds to TRBD1 (6 bases). Germline loops: CDR1 MDHEN, CDR2 SYDVKM. The CDR3 has 15 amino acids. Trimming removed 6 bases at V and 1 base at J, with 12 bases between. Using reference TRBV28 and TRBJ2-2 for the parts outside the CDR3, the full variable domain is DVKVTQSSRYLVKRTGEKVFLECVQDMDHENMFWYRQDPGLGLRLIYFSYDVKMKEKGDIPEGYSVSREKKERFSLILESASTNQTSMYLCASRPQTGNTGELFFGEGSRLTVL.

The chain couples TRBV27 to TRBJ2-7, with 9 bases aligning to TRBD2. V lost 6 bases to trimming and J lost 7 bases; unmatched junction nucleotides: 13. The germline gives CDR1 MNHEY, CDR2 SMNVEV (reference sequence). The CDR3 runs 15 residues. The CDR3 region is CASSPFLAGKGEQYF. The CDR3 coding sequence is TGTGCCAGCAGCCCCTTTCTAGCGGGAAAGGGGGAGCAGTACTTC.

The chain couples TRBV2 to TRBJ2-1, with TRBD2 identical over 10 bases. Trimming cost V 1 base and J 8 bases; bases outside gene matches: 8. Germline loops: CDR1 SNHLY, CDR2 FYNNEI. The CDR3 has 16 residues. The CDR3 nucleotides are TGTGCCAGCAGTGAAGGGGTAGCGGGAGGCATCTATGAGCAGTTCTTC. Translated: CASSEGVAGGIYEQFF.

The chain employs TRBV19 and TRBJ2-7, with TRBD2 matching 10 bases. This CDR3 contains 17 residues. Trimming cost V 4 bases and J 1 base; bases outside gene matches: 10. From germline, CDR1 is LNHDA and CDR2 SQIVND (reference sequence). This CDR3 reads CASSTLPGLAESYEQYF. In DNA, the CDR3 is TGTGCCAGTAGTACACTCCCCGGACTAGCGGAATCCTACGAGCAGTACTTC.

This clone is a singleton in its sample. The V call is TRBV5-8, the J call TRBJ1-5; D is uncertain. Looked up from germline, CDR1 is SGHTS and CDR2 is YDEGEE. V lost 0 bases to trimming and J lost 4 bases, with 8 bases between them. The CDR3 extends over 14 amino acids. CDR3 DNA sequence: TGTGCCAGCAGCTTGGCGACTGGAAATCAGCCCCAGCATTTT. The encoded protein is CASSLATGNQPQHF.

The chain's CDR3 is CASRMTPSYGYTF. In DNA, the CDR3 is TGTGCCAGCAGAATGACACCTTCCTATGGCTACACCTTC. J is TRBJ1-2 and V is TRBV28; D is undetermined. Germline assignment: CDR1 MDHEN and CDR2 SYDVKM. This CDR3 contains 13 residues. V was trimmed by 6 bases and J by 4 bases, leaving 12 bases between them.

Notes on this clone: The same CDR3 can be traced to other DNA sequences in this sample. The chain is built from TRBV3-1 (or the pseudogene TRBV3-2) and TRBJ1-2; perhaps TRBD1 as D (5 bases). The CDR3 has 13 amino acids. V gave up 1 base and J gave up 4 bases, with 7 bases separating them. Germline-derived CDR1 and CDR2 are LGHDT and YNNKEL (reference sequence). CDR3 DNA sequence: TGTGCCAGCAGCCAAGGGGGCGGCTATGGCTACACCTTC. This codes for CASSQGGGYGYTF.